The subject of this entry is one TCR beta chain. The antigen is not known. The sample originates from a study of T cell responses to AZD1222 COVID-19 vaccine. Generated by immunoSEQ multiplex PCR, the TCRdb table keeps only in-frame clones and is missing some. The table lists over 65,000 clones, around nine tenths of them singletons, with 6.5% to 8.5% in the top ten. Second doses were pooled across both intervals (about 4 or about 12 weeks). Whole-study findings and limits: Just a handful of AZD1222 recipients tested seropositive at baseline. A rise in Spike-specific TCR breadth and depth followed two AZD1222 doses. Sampled repertoires all dated from after the peak T cell response.

The TCR was taken from an adult who received the AZD1222 COVID-19 vaccine. This specimen was peripheral blood, taken 28 days after the second AZD1222 dose.

The CDR3: CATSRDLQGATGELFF. The CDR3, as DNA: TGTGCCACCAGCAGAGATTTACAGGGGGCGACCGGGGAGCTGTTTTTT. This chain joins TRBV15 and TRBJ2-2; 9 positions agree with TRBD1. Germline values: CDR1 LNHNV, CDR2 YYDKDF (reference sequence). J was trimmed by 5 bases and V by 0 bases; bases with no gene match: 4. This CDR3 has 16 amino acids.